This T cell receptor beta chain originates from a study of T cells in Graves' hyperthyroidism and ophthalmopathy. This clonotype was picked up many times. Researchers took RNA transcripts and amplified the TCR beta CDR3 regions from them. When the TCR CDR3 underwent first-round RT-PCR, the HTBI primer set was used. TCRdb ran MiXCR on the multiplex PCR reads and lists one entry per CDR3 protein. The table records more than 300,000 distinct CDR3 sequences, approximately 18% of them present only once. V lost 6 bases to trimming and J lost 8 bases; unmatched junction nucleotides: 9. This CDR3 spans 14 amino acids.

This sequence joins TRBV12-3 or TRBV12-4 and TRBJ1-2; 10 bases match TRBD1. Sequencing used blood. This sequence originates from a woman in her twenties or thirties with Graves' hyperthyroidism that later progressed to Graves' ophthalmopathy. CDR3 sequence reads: CASSPGQGRQGYTF. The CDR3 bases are TGTGCCAGCAGCCCGGGACAGGGGCGGCAGGGCTACACCTTC.